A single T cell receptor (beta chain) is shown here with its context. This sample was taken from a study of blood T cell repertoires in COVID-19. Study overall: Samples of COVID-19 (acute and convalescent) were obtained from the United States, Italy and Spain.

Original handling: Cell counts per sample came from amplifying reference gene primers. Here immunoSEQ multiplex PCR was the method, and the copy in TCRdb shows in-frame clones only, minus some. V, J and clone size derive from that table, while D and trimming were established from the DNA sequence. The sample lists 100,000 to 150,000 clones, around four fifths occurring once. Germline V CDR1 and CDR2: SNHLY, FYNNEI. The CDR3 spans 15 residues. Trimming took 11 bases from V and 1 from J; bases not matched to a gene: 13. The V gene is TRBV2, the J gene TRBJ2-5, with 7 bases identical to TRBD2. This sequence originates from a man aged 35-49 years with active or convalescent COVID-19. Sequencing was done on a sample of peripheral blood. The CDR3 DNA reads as TGTGCCGGGGCGCGGGAGCGGGGTGCCCAAGAGACCCAGTACTTC. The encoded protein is CAGARERGAQETQYF.